Sequencing of this T cell receptor (beta chain) was carried out in a study of OX40 agonist ivuxolimab in advanced cancers. Study overall: Dosing consisted of intravenous ivuxolimab at 0.01 to 10 mg/kg every 2 weeks. Participants, 80% to 90% male, averaged about 56 years of age, ranging from roughly 23 to 90.

Clones were read by immunoSEQ multiplex PCR, and TCRdb kept only the in-frame ones, dropping some. The table lists some 86,000 clones, around 91% of them singletons. This CDR3 comprises 14 residues. The germline V gene encodes CDR1 SGHRS and CDR2 YFSETQ. Unmatched junction bases numbered 3, after V lost 4 bases and J lost 3 bases. Details on this clone: This sample includes further DNA sequences coding for the same CDR3.

Excluded were patients having autoimmune disease history or systemic immunosuppression. The sequences come from CD4+ or CD8+ T cells sorted from blood, collected in a trial of the OX40 agonist ivuxolimab. The receptor was derived from an adult with an advanced solid tumor such as melanoma, head and neck, liver or kidney cancer. The rearrangement links TRBV5-1 to TRBJ2-5, with 10 bases that match TRBD1. CDR3 sequence reads: CASSPGTGEETQYF. The DNA for the CDR3 is TGCGCCAGCAGCCCCGGGACAGGGGAAGAGACCCAGTACTTC.